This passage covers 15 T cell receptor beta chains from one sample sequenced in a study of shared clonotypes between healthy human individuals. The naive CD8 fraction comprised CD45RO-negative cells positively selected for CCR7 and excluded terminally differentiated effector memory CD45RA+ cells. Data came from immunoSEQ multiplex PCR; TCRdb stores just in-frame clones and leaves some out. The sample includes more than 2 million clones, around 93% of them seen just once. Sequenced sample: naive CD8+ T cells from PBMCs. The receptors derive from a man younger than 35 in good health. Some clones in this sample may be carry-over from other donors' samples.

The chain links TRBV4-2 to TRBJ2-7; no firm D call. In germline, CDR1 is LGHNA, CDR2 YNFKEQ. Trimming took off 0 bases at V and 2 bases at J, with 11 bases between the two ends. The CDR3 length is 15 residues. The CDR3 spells CASSQENGPTYEQYF. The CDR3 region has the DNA TGTGCCAGCAGCCAAGAAAACGGCCCTACCTACGAGCAGTACTTC.

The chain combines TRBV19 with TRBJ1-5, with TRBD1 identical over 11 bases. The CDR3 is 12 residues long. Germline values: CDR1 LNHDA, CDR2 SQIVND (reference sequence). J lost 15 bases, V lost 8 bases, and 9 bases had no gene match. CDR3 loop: CASFWTGGIWHF. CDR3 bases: TGTGCCAGTTTTTGGACAGGGGGCATTTGGCATTTT.

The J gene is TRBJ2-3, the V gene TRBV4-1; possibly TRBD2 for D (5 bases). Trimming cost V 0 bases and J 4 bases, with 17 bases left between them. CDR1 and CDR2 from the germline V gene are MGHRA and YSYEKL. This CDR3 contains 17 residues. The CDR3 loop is CASSQDLRTRTPDTQYF. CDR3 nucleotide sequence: TGCGCCAGCAGCCAAGATTTAAGGACTCGCACGCCAGATACGCAGTATTTT.

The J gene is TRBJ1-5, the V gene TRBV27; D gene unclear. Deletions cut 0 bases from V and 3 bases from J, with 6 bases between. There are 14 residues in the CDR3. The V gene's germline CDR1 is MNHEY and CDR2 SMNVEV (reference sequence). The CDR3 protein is CASSLSGFNQPQHF. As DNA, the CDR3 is TGTGCCAGCAGTTTATCAGGGTTCAATCAGCCCCAGCATTTT.

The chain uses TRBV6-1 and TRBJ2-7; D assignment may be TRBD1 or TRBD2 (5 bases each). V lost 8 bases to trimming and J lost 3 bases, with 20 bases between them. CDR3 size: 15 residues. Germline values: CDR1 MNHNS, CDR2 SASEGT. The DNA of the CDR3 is TGTGCCAGCCACCCGGGGCGAGGTCTATTCTACGAGCAGTACTTC. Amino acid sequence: CASHPGRGLFYEQYF.

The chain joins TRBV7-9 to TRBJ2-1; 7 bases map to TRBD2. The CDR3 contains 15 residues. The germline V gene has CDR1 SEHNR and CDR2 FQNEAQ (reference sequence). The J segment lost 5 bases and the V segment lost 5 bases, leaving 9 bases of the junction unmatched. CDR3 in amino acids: CASSGLGGYNNEQFF. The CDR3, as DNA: TGTGCCAGCAGCGGACTGGGGGGGTACAACAATGAGCAGTTCTTC.

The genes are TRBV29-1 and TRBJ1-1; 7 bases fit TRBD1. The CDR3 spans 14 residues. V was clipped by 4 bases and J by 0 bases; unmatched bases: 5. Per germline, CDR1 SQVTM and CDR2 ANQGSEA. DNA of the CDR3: TGCAGCGTTGGGACAGGTCCGATGAACACTGAAGCTTTCTTT. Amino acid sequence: CSVGTGPMNTEAFF. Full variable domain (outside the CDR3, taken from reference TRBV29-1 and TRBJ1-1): SAVISQKPSRDICQRGTSLTIQCQVDSQVTMMFWYRQQPGQSLTLIATANQGSEATYESGFVIDKFPISRPNLTFSTLTVSNMSPEDSSIYLCSVGTGPMNTEAFFGQGTRLTVV.

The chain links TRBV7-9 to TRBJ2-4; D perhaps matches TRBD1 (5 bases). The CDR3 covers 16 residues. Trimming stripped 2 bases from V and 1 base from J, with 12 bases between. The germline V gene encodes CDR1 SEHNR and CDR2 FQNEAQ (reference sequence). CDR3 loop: CASSLNRAGAKNIQYF. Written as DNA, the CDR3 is TGTGCCAGCAGCTTAAATCGGGCAGGGGCCAAAAACATTCAGTACTTC.

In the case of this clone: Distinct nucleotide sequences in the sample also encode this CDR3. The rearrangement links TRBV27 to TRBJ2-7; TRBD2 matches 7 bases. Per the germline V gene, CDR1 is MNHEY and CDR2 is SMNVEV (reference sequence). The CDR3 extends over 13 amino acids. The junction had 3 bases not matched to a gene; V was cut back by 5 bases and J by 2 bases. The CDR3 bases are TGTGCCAGCAGTGCGGGAGTCACCTACGAGCAGTACTTC. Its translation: CASSAGVTYEQYF.

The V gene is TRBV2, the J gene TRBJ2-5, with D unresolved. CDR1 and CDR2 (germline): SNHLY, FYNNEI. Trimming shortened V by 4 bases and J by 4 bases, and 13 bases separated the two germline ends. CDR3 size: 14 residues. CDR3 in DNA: TGTGCCAGCAGTGGTGGGTACCCGGGAGAGACCCAGTACTTC. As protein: CASSGGYPGETQYF.

The CDR3 sequence is CASSLIRQGAHEQYF. Here the CDR3 DNA reads TGTGCCAGCAGTTTGATTCGACAGGGGGCTCACGAGCAGTACTTC. The V and J genes are TRBV27 and TRBJ2-7, with 10 bases that match TRBD1. Germline trimming cut 3 bases from V and 5 bases from J; bases unmatched to any gene: 7. CDR3 length equals 15 residues. The germline V gene has CDR1 MNHEY and CDR2 SMNVEV (reference sequence).

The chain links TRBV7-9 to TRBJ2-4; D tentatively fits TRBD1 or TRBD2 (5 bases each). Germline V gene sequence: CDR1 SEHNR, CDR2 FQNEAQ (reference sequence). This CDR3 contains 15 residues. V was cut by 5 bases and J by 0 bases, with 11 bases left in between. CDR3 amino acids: CASSGGTLAKNIQYF. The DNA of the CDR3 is TGTGCCAGCAGCGGGGGTACATTAGCCAAAAACATTCAGTACTTC.

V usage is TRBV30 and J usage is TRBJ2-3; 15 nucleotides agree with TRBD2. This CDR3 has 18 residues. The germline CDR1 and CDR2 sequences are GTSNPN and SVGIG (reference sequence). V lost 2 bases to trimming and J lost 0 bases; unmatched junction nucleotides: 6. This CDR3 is CAWSFLGLAGGSTDTQYF. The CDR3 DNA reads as TGTGCCTGGAGTTTTTTGGGACTAGCGGGGGGTAGCACAGATACGCAGTATTTT.

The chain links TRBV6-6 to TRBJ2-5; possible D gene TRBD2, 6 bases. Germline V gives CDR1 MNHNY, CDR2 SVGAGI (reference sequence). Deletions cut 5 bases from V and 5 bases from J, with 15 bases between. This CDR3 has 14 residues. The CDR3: CASSPGLIGETQYF. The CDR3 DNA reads TGTGCCAGCAGTCCGGGACTCATAGGGGAGACCCAGTACTTC.

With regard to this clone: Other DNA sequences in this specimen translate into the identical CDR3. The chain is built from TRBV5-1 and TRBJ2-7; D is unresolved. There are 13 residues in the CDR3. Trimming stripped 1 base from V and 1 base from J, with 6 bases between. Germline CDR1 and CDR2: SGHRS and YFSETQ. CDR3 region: CASSLSVSYEQYF. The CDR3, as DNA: TGCGCCAGCAGCTTGTCAGTTTCCTACGAGCAGTACTTC.